This entry is about one TCR beta chain. In this sample, this clone turned up once. What this receptor recognizes is not known. Base qualities are not at hand, and no much larger clone is one base apart. The germline V gene (reference sequence) supplies CDR1 SEHNR and CDR2 FQNEAQ. Germline trimming: 5 bases from V, 5 bases from J; junction bases outside gene matches: 12. The CDR3 has 16 amino acids, counting the end cysteine and phenylalanine. Only the CDR3 DNA is retained, 48 bases long and in frame from the first base. These data belong to a study of cytomegalovirus exposure and HLA in healthy donors (dated by TCRdb to 2016 to 2017). In terms of the full investigation: The roughly 670 repertoires of the first cohort and the approximately 110 validation repertoires were produced on the same platform, according to a later analysis. The study combined high-throughput TCR immunosequencing, statistical association of individual TCRs with disease status, and machine learning to predict cytomegalovirus infection status. The aim of the study was to test whether cataloging public T cell receptors could identify signatures of past pathogen exposure. A separate validation cohort of about 110 different subjects was used in addition to the approximately 640-subject first cohort. On the study overall, not on this receptor specifically: The authors suggested that the approach could potentially be extended to other disease states and immunological phenotypes. A few of the identified cytomegalovirus-associated TCR beta chains were confirmed in vitro to be specific for cytomegalovirus antigens. The study gave a list of about 150 TCR beta chains associated with cytomegalovirus. The classifier was reported to diagnose cytomegalovirus status with high specificity and sensitivity in both the original and validation cohorts. The validation cohort had no HLA typing available for a later analysis, so co-occurrence within that cohort was assessed over all 130 or so repertoires. Across donors, most TCR sequences were observed very rarely, whereas some public TCRs were present in many individuals. In a later analysis, TCRs clustered in the first cohort were found to also tend to co-occur in the roughly 130 validation repertoires, with around 94% of cluster scores above 0.

The library was produced with the immunoSEQ multiplex PCR assay. The study's processing was this. A statistical classification framework was developed to diagnose cytomegalovirus status using the catalog of TCR beta chain sequences. As stored in TCRdb, this immuneACCESS dataset retains in-frame rearrangements with V and J assigned. A fraction of the clones does not appear; measured against another copy, unresolved V genes explain less than half of the discrepancy, and the remainder lacks a known reason. For V, J and clone size, that table is used; D and trimming come from the DNA. The sample table holds approximately 60,000 clones, of which roughly 93% were seen once. The ten biggest clones cover under 7% of the sample. Donors formed part of the validation cohort, which comprised over a hundred subjects and was distinct from the first cohort of roughly 600 subjects.

This receptor chain uses TRBV7-9 and TRBJ2-1; 7 middle bases align to TRBD2. The sequence came from a young woman in good health and CMV-seronegative. The specimen was PBMCs. DNA sequence: TGTGCCAGCAGCATAAGAGCGGGAACGAGACACAATGAGCAGTTCTTC. Its amino acids are CASSIRAGTRHNEQFF.